This passage covers 14 T cell receptor beta chains from one sample sequenced in a study of a mutant IDH1 vaccine in newly diagnosed glioma. The sample's time point: baseline, week 1 (first vaccination visit). Noted treatment: pre-vaccination baseline after standard-of-care therapy. Produced via immunoSEQ multiplex PCR; TCRdb's table is partial and in-frame only. The sample lists just under 95,000 clones, roughly 85% seen once, with approximately 7.4% in the top ten. The source was PBMCs, collected from a glioma patient treated with radiotherapy, temozolomide or both. The receptors were gathered from a woman between 45 and 65 years old with glioma.

The chain links TRBV9 to TRBJ1-2; D unclear. V lost 4 bases and J 8 bases, leaving 18 bases between the germline ends. The CDR3 extends over 14 amino acids. Germline V gene data show CDR1 as SGDLS and CDR2 as YYNGEE. The CDR3 here is CASSPHPGTEGYTF. The CDR3 bases are TGTGCCAGCAGCCCACACCCGGGCACGGAGGGCTACACCTTC.

Details on this clone: This specimen includes other DNA sequences encoding the same CDR3. The V and J genes are TRBV9 and TRBJ2-7; perhaps D is TRBD1 or TRBD2 (5 bases each). The CDR3 is made up of 13 amino acids. Germline CDR1 is SGDLS and CDR2 is YYNGEE. V lost 2 bases, J lost 1 base, and 7 bases lay in between. The CDR3 region is CASSVGGSYEQYF. CDR3 sequence (DNA): TGTGCCAGCAGCGTTGGGGGATCCTACGAGCAGTACTTC.

The CDR3 DNA reads TGTGCCAGCAGATCAGGAGGGACAGTTTATGGCTACACCTTC. Residues: CASRSGGTVYGYTF. The V and J genes are TRBV7-9 and TRBJ1-2, with 7 bases aligning to TRBD1. V gave up 6 bases and J gave up 5 bases; unmatched junction bases: 9. In germline, CDR1 is SEHNR, CDR2 FQNEAQ (reference sequence). The CDR3 runs 14 residues. Combining the CDR3 with reference TRBV7-9 and TRBJ1-2 gives the whole variable domain DTGVSQNPRHKITKRGQNVTFRCDPISEHNRLYWYRQTLGQGPEFLTYFQNEAQLEKSRLLSDRFSAERPKGSFSTLEIQRTEQGDSAMYLCASRSGGTVYGYTFGSGTRLTVV.

The table lists this clone with a few counts. This sequence joins TRBV5-6 and TRBJ1-1; 7 bases fit TRBD1. The CDR3 contains 14 residues. Unmatched junction bases numbered 5, after V lost 0 bases and J lost 6 bases. Germline values: CDR1 SGHDT, CDR2 YYEEEE. The CDR3, as DNA: TGTGCCAGCAGCTTGGGGGACAGTCGACCTGAAGCTTTCTTT. It specifies CASSLGDSRPEAFF.

The genes are TRBV9 and TRBJ2-3, with D perhaps TRBD1 (5 bases). Per the germline V gene, CDR1 is SGDLS and CDR2 is YYNGEE. The CDR3 has 13 amino acids. The V and J ends lost 3 bases and 6 bases respectively, with 11 bases between them. CDR3 sequence: CASSAPPGDTQYF. The CDR3 coding sequence is TGTGCCAGCAGCGCCCCCCCAGGGGATACGCAGTATTTT.

This clone was observed a handful of times. The chain joins TRBV6-4 to TRBJ2-2; TRBD1 matches 11 bases. The CDR3 loop spans 15 amino acids. The V segment lost 4 bases and the J segment 4 bases; nucleotides outside the gene matches: 2. Per germline, CDR1 MRHNA and CDR2 SNTAGT. CDR3 sequence (DNA): TGTGCCAGCAGTGGGACAGGGGGCAGCACCGGGGAGCTGTTTTTT. It codes for CASSGTGGSTGELFF.

The chain joins TRBV5-1 to TRBJ2-5; TRBD2 matches 9 bases. Germline V lookup: CDR1 SGHRS, CDR2 YFSETQ. V was clipped by 1 base and J by 5 bases; unmatched bases: 9. The CDR3 runs to 16 residues. Written as DNA, the CDR3 is TGCGCCAGCAGCTTGAGGGCTAGCGGGACGGGGGAGACCCAGTACTTC. This gives the protein CASSLRASGTGETQYF.

This clone turned up a few times. The chain uses TRBV7-9 and TRBJ1-6; D not certain. Germline V gene lookup returns CDR1 SEHNR and CDR2 FQNEAQ (reference sequence). The V end was cut by 5 bases, the J end by 10 bases, with 15 bases between. This CDR3 region has 14 residues. In DNA, the CDR3 is TGTGCCAGCAGCCCAAGCCTCCAACCCTCACCCCTCCACTTT. This translates into CASSPSLQPSPLHF.

J is TRBJ2-5 and V is TRBV7-2; 8 bases agree with TRBD1. V was clipped by 5 bases and J by 11 bases; unmatched bases: 16. The V gene's germline CDR1 is SGHTA and CDR2 FQGNSA. This CDR3 contains 15 residues. CDR3 in amino acids: CASSLGGQGAGFQYF. In DNA, the CDR3 is TGTGCCAGCAGCCTAGGGGGCCAGGGGGCCGGTTTTCAGTACTTC. Full variable domain (outside the CDR3, taken from reference TRBV7-2 and TRBJ2-5): GAGVSQSPSNKVTEKGKDVELRCDPISGHTALYWYRQSLGQGLEFLIYFQGNSAPDKSGLPSDRFSAERTGGSVSTLTIQRTQQEDSAVYLCASSLGGQGAGFQYFGPGTRLLVL.

The chain is built from TRBV4-1 and TRBJ1-3; D might be TRBD1 (6 bases). Germline V lookup: CDR1 MGHRA, CDR2 YSYEKL. V lost 1 base and J lost 1, with 11 bases in between. The CDR3 totals 16 residues. CDR3 bases: TGCGCCAGCAGCCAAGCCCAGGGGAGGTCTGGAAACACCATATATTTT. Translated, it gives CASSQAQGRSGNTIYF.

V usage is TRBV2 and J usage is TRBJ2-5, with D possibly being TRBD1 (6 bases). The CDR3 loop spans 13 amino acids. Looked up from germline, CDR1 is SNHLY and CDR2 is FYNNEI. The V end was cut by 8 bases, the J end by 3 bases, with 13 bases between. CDR3 nucleotide sequence: TGTGCCAGCGCTGGGGGCAGGGAAGAGACCCAGTACTTC. As protein: CASAGGREETQYF.

V and J are TRBV19 and TRBJ2-7, with 7 bases matching TRBD1. CDR1 is LNHDA, CDR2 SQIVND, per germline (reference sequence). V shed 5 bases, J shed 5 bases, and the junction held 9 bases outside the gene matches. The CDR3 covers 14 residues. CDR3 protein: CASSQTGTANEQYF. In nucleotides, the CDR3 is TGTGCCAGTAGTCAAACTGGGACAGCTAACGAGCAGTACTTC.

The rearrangement uses TRBV25-1 and TRBJ1-2; 7 nucleotides match TRBD1. Germline V gives CDR1 MGHDK, CDR2 SYGVNS. The CDR3 is 16 residues long. Trimming removed 3 bases from V and 4 bases from J; junction bases left unmatched: 11. The CDR3 sequence is CASSDKTGPLSYGYTF. The CDR3, as DNA: TGTGCCAGCAGTGACAAGACAGGGCCTCTGAGCTATGGCTACACCTTC.

The V and J genes are TRBV25-1 and TRBJ1-2, with D possibly TRBD1 on 5 matching bases. Germline values: CDR1 MGHDK, CDR2 SYGVNS. The V end lost 1 base, the J end lost 4 bases, and 13 bases lay between the germline ends. The CDR3 sequence is 15 residues long. Here the CDR3 reads CASSEWGSSAYGYTF. The CDR3 nucleotides are TGTGCCAGCAGTGAATGGGGCAGCTCGGCCTATGGCTACACCTTC.